A selection of T cell receptor beta chains follows, all from one sample in a study of cytomegalovirus exposure and HLA in healthy donors. Assay: immunoSEQ multiplex PCR; the TCRdb copy retains only in-frame clones and omits some. Of approximately 160,000 clones in the sample, about three quarters are singletons; the top ten hold 1.2% to 1.5%. Input material: PBMCs. The receptors stem from a man younger than 30 in good health and CMV-seronegative. Each CDR3 is given with its conserved first and last residue. A D gene is named only where the DNA matches it firmly. Where a row states a size, it is once, few, many or the class of an expanded clone; other rows omit it.

j_call,clone_size,d_call,v_call,cdr3_aa,cdr3_nt
TRBJ1-1,NA,NA,TRBV7-2,CASSTGWGEIVGRF,TGTGCCAGCAGCACTGGTTGGGGGGAGATTGTGGGGAGATTT
TRBJ1-3,NA,NA,TRBV5-4,CASSSVQRFSGNTIYF,TGTGCCAGCAGCTCCGTACAGAGATTCTCTGGAAACACCATATATTTT
TRBJ2-2,once,NA,TRBV4-1,CASSRLGVPRTGELFF,TGCGCCAGCAGCCGCCTAGGGGTCCCCAGGACCGGGGAGCTGTTTTTT
TRBJ1-4,NA,NA,TRBV7-9,CASSFETGRAVF,TGTGCCAGCAGCTTTGAAACCGGGAGGGCGGTTTTT
TRBJ2-5,NA,TRBD2,TRBV19,CASSRAGVIRETQYF,TGTGCCAGTAGTCGAGCGGGAGTAATACGAGAGACCCAGTACTTC
TRBJ2-7,NA,NA,TRBV10-3,CAISESGPYEQYF,TGTGCCATCAGTGAGTCGGGCCCCTACGAGCAGTACTTC
TRBJ1-4,NA,TRBD1,TRBV2,CASRLETGPHEKLFF,TGTGCCAGCCGGTTGGAGACAGGGCCTCATGAAAAACTGTTTTTT
TRBJ2-1,NA,TRBD2,TRBV7-2,CASSLSGGEQFF,TGTGCCAGCAGCTTATCGGGGGGTGAGCAGTTCTTC
TRBJ2-2,many,NA,TRBV4-1,CASSQAAAALTGELFF,TGCGCCAGCAGCCAGGCCGCGGCAGCCCTCACCGGGGAGCTGTTTTTT
TRBJ2-1,NA,NA,TRBV6-1,CASSEDFRDYNEQFF,TGTGCCAGCAGTGAAGACTTCCGGGACTACAATGAGCAGTTCTTC
TRBJ2-3,NA,TRBD2,TRBV7-2,CASSFGTSDGTDTQYF,TGTGCCAGCAGCTTCGGGACTAGCGATGGCACAGATACGCAGTATTTT